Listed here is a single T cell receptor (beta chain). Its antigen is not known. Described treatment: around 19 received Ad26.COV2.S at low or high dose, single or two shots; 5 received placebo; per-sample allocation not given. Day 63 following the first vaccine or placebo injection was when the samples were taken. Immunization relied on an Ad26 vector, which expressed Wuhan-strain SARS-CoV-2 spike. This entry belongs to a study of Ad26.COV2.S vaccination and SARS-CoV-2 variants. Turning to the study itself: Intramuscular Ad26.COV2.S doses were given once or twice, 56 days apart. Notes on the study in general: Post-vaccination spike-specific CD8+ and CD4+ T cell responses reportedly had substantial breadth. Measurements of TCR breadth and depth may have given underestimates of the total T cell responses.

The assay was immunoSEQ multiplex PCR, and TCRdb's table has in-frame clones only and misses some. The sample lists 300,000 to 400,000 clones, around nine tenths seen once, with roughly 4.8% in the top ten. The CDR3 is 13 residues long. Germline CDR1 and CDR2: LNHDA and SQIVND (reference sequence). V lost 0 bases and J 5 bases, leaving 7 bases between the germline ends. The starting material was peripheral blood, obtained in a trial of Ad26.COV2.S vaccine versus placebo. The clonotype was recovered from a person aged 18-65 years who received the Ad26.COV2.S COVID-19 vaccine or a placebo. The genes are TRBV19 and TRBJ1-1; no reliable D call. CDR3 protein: CASSIDPGTEAFF. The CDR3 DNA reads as TGTGCCAGTAGTATAGATCCGGGGACTGAAGCTTTCTTT.